The sequence of this T cell receptor (beta chain) was determined in a study of T-cell memory formation after mild COVID-19. Study-wide results and limits: Day 15 to 85 contracting clones showed balanced CD4/CD8; day 15 to 37 expanders favored CD4+. Proof of SARS-CoV-2 specificity was absent for the second-wave clones that crested on day 37. CD4+ clones that contracted lay mainly in CM and EM; CD8+ ones lay in EMRA. Prior to infection, memory already included some responding clones, suggesting cross-reactive memory joined.

Remarks on this clonotype: The antigen remains unidentified.

TCRdb called the 5' RACE reads again in MiXCR, with one record for every CDR3 protein. The sample has about 400,000 distinct CDR3 sequences, over 13% seen once. The sequenced sample consisted of PBMCs or a T cell subset sorted from them (not recorded which). This clonotype originated in a man between 18 and 29 years old who had mild COVID-19 (a few samples of this study predate the infection). Cell type and time point are not known.

This CDR3 is CAWSAFGEANEKLFF. CDR3 in DNA: TGTGCCTGGAGTGCGTTCGGGGAGGCAAATGAAAAACTGTTTTTT. The chain combines TRBV30 with TRBJ1-4; D is ambiguous. The V end lost 1 base, the J end lost 5 bases, and 14 bases lay between the germline ends. Germline CDR1 reads GTSNPN; CDR2 reads SVGIG (reference sequence). The CDR3 loop spans 15 amino acids.